This T cell receptor beta chain was identified in a study of beta chain features in type 1 diabetes. This CDR3 has 19 residues. Losses at the gene ends were 0 bases for V and 5 bases for J; bases not matched to a gene: 15. Germline CDR1 and CDR2: LNHNV and YYDKDF (reference sequence). Expressed TCRB transcripts got sequenced, as all isolated RNA was reverse transcribed. Repertoires were generated with immunoSEQ multiplex PCR, while TCRdb's copy carries only in-frame clones and drops some. The sample lists hundreds of thousands of clones, around 15% occurring once. The sample taken for sequencing was naive CD4+ T cells from blood. This chain uses TRBV15 with TRBJ2-1; the match to TRBD1 covers 8 bases. The receptor was derived from a man between 18 and 29 years old in good health. CDR3 sequence: CATSRDKGAGQVRDNEQFF. DNA for the CDR3: TGTGCCACCAGCAGAGATAAGGGGGCGGGACAGGTTCGGGACAATGAGCAGTTCTTC.